This T cell receptor beta chain was recorded in a study of control samples from healthy donors and cancer patients. The method was immunoSEQ multiplex PCR; TCRdb's version includes in-frame clones alone and lacks a portion of them. There are more than 120,000 clones in the sample; about 91% occur only once, and roughly 3.1% lies in the top ten. This clone was detected once. The source is a man younger than 40 in good health. Sequenced sample: blood.

CDR3 loop: CASSGVLGPDTQYF. The CDR3 DNA sequence: TGTGCCAGCAGTGGAGTCCTAGGCCCAGATACGCAGTATTTT. V and J are TRBV2 and TRBJ2-3; no clear D gene. Trimming pared 4 bases from V and 4 bases from J, leaving 12 bases between. Germline assignment: CDR1 SNHLY and CDR2 FYNNEI. The CDR3 contains 14 residues.